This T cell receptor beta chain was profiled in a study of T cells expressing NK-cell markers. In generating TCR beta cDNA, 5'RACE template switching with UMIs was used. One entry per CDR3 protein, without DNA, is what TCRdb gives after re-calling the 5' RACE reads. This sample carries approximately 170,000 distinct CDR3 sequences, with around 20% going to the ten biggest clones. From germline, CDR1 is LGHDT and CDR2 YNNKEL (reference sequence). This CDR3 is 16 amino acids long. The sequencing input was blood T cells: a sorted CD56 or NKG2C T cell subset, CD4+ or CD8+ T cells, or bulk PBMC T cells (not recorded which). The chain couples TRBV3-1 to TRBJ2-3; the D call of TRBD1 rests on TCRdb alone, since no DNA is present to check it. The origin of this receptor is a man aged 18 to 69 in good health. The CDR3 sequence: CASSQVTGTDTDTQYF.